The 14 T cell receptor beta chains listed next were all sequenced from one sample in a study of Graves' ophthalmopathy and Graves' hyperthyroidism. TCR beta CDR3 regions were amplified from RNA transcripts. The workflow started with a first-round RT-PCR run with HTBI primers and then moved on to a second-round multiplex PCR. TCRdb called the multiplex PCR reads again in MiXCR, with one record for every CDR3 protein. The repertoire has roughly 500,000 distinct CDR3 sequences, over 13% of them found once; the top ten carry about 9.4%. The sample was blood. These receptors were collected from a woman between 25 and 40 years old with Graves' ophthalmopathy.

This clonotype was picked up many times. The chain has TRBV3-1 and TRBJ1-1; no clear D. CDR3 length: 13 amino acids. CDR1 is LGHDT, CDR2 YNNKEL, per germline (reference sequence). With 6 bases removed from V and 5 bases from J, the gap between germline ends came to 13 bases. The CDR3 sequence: CASRGGVRTEAFF. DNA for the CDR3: TGTGCCAGCAGGGGAGGAGTGAGGACTGAAGCTTTCTTT.

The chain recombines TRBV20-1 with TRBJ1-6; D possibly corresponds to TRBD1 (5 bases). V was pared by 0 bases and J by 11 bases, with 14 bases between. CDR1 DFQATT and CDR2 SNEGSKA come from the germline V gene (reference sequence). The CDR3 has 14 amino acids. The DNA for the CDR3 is TGCAGTGCTAGAGATGGGGAGGGGTTGCCACCCCTCCACTTT. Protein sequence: CSARDGEGLPPLHF.

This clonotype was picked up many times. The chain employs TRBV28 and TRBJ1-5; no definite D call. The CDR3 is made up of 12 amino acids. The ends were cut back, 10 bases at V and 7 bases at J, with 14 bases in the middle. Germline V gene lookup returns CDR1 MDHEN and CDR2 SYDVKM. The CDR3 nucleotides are TGTGCCACCCGGAACCGATGGCAGCCCCAGCATTTT. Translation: CATRNRWQPQHF.

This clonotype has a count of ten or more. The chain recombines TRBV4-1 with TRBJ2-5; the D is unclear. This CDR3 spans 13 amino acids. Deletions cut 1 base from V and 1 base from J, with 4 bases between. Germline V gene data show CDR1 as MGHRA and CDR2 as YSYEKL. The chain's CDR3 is CASSQGIQETQYF. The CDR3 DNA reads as TGCGCCAGCAGCCAAGGGATCCAAGAGACCCAGTACTTC.

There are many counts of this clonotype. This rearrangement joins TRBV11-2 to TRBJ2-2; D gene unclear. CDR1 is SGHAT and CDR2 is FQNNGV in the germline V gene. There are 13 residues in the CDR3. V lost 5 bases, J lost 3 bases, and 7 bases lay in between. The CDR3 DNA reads TGTGCCAGCAGCGCCCCGCACACCGGGGAGCTGTTTTTT. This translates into CASSAPHTGELFF. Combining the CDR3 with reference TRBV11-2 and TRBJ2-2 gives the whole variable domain EAGVAQSPRYKIIEKRQSVAFWCNPISGHATLYWYQQILGQGPKLLIQFQNNGVVDDSQLPKDRFSAERLKGVDSTLKIQPAKLEDSAVYLCASSAPHTGELFFGEGSRLTVL.

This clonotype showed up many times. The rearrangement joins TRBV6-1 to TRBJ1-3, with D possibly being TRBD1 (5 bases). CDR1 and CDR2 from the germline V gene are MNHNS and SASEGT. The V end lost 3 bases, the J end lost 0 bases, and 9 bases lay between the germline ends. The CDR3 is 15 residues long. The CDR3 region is CASSETGGSGNTIYF. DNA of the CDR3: TGTGCCAGCAGTGAGACGGGGGGCTCTGGAAACACCATATATTTT.

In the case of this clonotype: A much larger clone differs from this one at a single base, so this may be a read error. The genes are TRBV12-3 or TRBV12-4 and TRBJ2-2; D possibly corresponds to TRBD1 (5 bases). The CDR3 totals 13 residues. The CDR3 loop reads CASRFRAVGELFF. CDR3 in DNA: TGTGCCAGCCGTTTCAGGGCCGTCGGGGAGCTGTTTTTT.

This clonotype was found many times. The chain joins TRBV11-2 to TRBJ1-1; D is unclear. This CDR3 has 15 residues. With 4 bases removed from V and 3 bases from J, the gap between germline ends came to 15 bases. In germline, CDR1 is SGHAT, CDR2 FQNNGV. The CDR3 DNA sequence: TGTGCCAGCAGCTCCTCTGTGGACGGCCACACTGAAGCTTTCTTT. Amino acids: CASSSSVDGHTEAFF.

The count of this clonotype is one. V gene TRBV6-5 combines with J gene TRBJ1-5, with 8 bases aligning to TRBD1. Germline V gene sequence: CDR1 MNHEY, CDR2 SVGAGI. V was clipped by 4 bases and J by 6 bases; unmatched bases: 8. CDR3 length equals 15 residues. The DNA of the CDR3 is TGTGCCAGCAGTTTAGATCAGGGGGCGCGTCAGCCCCAGCATTTT. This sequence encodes CASSLDQGARQPQHF.

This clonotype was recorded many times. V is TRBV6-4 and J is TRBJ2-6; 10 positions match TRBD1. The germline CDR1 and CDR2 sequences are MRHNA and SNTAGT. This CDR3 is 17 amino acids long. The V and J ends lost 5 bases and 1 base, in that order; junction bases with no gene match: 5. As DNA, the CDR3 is TGTGCCAGCAGTCCGACAGGGGGCATATCTGGGGCCAACGTCCTGACTTTC. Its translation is CASSPTGGISGANVLTF.

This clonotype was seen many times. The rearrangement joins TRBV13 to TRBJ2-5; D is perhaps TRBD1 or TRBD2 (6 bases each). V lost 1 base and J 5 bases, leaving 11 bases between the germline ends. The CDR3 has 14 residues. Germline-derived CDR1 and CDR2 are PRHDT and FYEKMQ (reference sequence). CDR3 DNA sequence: TGTGCCAGCAGCTTAGCGGGGGCCGTGGAGACCCAGTACTTC. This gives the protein CASSLAGAVETQYF.

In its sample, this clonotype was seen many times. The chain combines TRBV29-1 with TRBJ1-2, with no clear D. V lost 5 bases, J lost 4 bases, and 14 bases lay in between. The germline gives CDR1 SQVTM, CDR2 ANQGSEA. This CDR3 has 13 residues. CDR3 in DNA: TGCAGCGTTTACATGACGCTTACCTATGGCTACACCTTC. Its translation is CSVYMTLTYGYTF.

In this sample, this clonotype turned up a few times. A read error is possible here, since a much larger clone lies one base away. The CDR3 region has the DNA TGTGCCTGGAGTGTGGGGGTCACGGGGGACAGGGTCGAGCAGTGCTTC. This encodes CAWSVGVTGDRVEQCF. V usage is TRBV30 and J usage is TRBJ2-7, with 9 bases that match TRBD1. Germline V gives CDR1 GTSNPN, CDR2 SVGIG (reference sequence). This CDR3 is 16 amino acids long.

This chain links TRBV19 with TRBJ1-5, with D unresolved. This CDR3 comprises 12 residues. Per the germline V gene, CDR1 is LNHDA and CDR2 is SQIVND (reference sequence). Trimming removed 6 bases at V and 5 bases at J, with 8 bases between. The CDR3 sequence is CASRKYDQPQHF. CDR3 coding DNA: TGTGCCAGTAGGAAGTACGATCAGCCCCAGCATTTT.